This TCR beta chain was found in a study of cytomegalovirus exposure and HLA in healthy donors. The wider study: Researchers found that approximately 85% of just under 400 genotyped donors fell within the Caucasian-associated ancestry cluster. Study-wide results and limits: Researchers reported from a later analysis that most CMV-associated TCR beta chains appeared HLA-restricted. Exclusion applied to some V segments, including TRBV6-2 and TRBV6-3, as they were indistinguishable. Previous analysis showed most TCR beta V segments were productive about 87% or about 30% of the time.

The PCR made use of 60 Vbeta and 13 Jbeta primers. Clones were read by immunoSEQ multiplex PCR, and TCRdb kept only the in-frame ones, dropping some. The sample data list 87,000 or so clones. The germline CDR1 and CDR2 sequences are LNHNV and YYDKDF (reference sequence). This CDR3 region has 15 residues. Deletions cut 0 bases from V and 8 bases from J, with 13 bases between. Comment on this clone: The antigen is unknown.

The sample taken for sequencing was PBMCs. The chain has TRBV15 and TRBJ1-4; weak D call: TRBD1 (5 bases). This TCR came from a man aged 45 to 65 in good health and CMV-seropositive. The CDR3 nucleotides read TGTGCCACCAGCAGAGATCGCGGGGGGGGAGAAAAACTGTTTTTT. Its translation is CATSRDRGGGEKLFF.